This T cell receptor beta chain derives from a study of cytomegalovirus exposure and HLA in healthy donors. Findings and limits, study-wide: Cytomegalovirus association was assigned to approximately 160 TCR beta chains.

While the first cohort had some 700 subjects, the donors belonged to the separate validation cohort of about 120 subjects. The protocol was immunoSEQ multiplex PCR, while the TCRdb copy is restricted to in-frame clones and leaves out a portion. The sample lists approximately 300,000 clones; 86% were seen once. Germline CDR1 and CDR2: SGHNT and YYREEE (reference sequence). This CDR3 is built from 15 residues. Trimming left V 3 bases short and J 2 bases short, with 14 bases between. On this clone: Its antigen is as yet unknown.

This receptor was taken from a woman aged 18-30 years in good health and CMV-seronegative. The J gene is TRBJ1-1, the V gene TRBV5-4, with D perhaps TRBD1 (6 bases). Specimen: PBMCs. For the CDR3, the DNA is TGTGCCAGCAGCTACAACAGGGTGCCCAACACTGAAGCTTTCTTT. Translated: CASSYNRVPNTEAFF.